Following are 7 T cell receptor beta chains from one sample sequenced in a study of blood T cell repertoires in COVID-19. Sequencing used immunoSEQ multiplex PCR; TCRdb keeps in-frame clones, though not all of them. The sample records tens of thousands of clones, approximately 82% being singletons. Specimen: peripheral blood. Receptors originate from a human donor in a cohort sampled during active COVID-19.

V gene TRBV7-2 combines with J gene TRBJ2-7; 7 bases align to TRBD1. V shed 3 bases, J shed 5 bases, and the junction held 4 bases outside the gene matches. This CDR3 region has 13 residues. CDR1 is SGHTA, CDR2 FQGNSA, per germline. The chain's CDR3 is CASSFGQADEQYF. In DNA, the CDR3 is TGTGCCAGCAGCTTTGGACAGGCGGACGAGCAGTACTTC. Together with reference TRBV7-2 and TRBJ2-7, the CDR3 gives the full variable domain: GAGVSQSPSNKVTEKGKDVELRCDPISGHTALYWYRQSLGQGLEFLIYFQGNSAPDKSGLPSDRFSAERTGGSVSTLTIQRTQQEDSAVYLCASSFGQADEQYFGPGTRLTVT.

The chain recombines TRBV10-1 with TRBJ2-2; D unresolved. The CDR3 spans 13 residues. Germline values: CDR1 WNHNN, CDR2 SYGVQD (reference sequence). With 6 bases removed from V and 4 bases from J, the gap between germline ends came to 9 bases. The CDR3 sequence: CASSSSGTGELFF. CDR3 nucleotides: TGCGCCAGCAGCTCCTCGGGCACCGGGGAGCTGTTTTTT.

The chain uses TRBV7-9 and TRBJ1-3; 7 nucleotides match TRBD1. Germline V gives CDR1 SEHNR, CDR2 FQNEAQ (reference sequence). The CDR3 sequence is 16 residues long. V shed 6 bases and J 3 bases; nucleotides not matched to a gene: 11. The CDR3 coding sequence is TGTGCCAGCAGGGCCACGGGACAGCAGGGTGGAAACACCATATATTTT. Translation gives CASRATGQQGGNTIYF. Variable domain in full (rest from reference TRBV7-9 and TRBJ1-3): DTGVSQNPRHKITKRGQNVTFRCDPISEHNRLYWYRQTLGQGPEFLTYFQNEAQLEKSRLLSDRFSAERPKGSFSTLEIQRTEQGDSAMYLCASRATGQQGGNTIYFGEGSWLTVV.

The chain uses TRBV5-1 and TRBJ2-3, with 12 bases aligning to TRBD2. Germline V gene data show CDR1 as SGHRS and CDR2 as YFSETQ. Trimming cost V 0 bases and J 6 bases; bases outside gene matches: 5. This CDR3 has 16 amino acids. CDR3 loop: CASSLASGGGRDTQYF. The DNA for the CDR3 is TGCGCCAGCAGCTTGGCTAGCGGGGGGGGCCGGGATACGCAGTATTTT.

This chain joins TRBV7-9 and TRBJ1-3, with 8 bases matching TRBD1. The CDR3 sequence is 14 residues long. Per germline, CDR1 SEHNR and CDR2 FQNEAQ (reference sequence). V gave up 5 bases and J gave up 2 bases; unmatched junction bases: 2. The CDR3 nucleotides read TGTGCCAGCAGCCCGGACAGGGCTGGAAACACCATATATTTT. Translation: CASSPDRAGNTIYF. Full variable domain (rest looked up from reference TRBV7-9 and TRBJ1-3): DTGVSQNPRHKITKRGQNVTFRCDPISEHNRLYWYRQTLGQGPEFLTYFQNEAQLEKSRLLSDRFSAERPKGSFSTLEIQRTEQGDSAMYLCASSPDRAGNTIYFGEGSWLTVV.

The rearrangement joins TRBV2 to TRBJ2-2; possibly TRBD1 for D (5 bases). Germline assignment: CDR1 SNHLY and CDR2 FYNNEI. Between the trimmed V and J ends, which lost 7 bases and 2 bases, there was a span of 17 bases. CDR3 length equals 16 residues. In nucleotides, the CDR3 is TGTGCCAGCACCTATACAGGAAGAAGTAACACCGGGGAGCTGTTTTTT. Amino acids: CASTYTGRSNTGELFF.

The chain carries TRBV20-1 and TRBJ2-1; 10 positions match TRBD2. Germline V gene data show CDR1 as DFQATT and CDR2 as SNEGSKA (reference sequence). The ends lost 3 bases at V and 7 bases at J; junction bases unmatched: 3. This CDR3 is built from 13 residues. Here the CDR3 reads CSASLAGVNEQFF. The CDR3 DNA follows: TGCAGTGCTAGTCTAGCGGGAGTTAATGAGCAGTTCTTC.